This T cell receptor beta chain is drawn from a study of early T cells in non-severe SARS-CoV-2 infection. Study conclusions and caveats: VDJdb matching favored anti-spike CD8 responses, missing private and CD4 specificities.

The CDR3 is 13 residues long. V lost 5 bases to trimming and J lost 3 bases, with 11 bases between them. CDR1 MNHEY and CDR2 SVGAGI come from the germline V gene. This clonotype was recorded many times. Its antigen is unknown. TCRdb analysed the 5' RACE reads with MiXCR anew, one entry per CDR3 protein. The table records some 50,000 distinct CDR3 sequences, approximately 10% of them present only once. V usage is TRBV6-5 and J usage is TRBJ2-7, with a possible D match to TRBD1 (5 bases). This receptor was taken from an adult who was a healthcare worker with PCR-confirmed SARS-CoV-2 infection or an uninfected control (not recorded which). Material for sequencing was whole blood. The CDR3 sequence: CASSPKGNYEQYF. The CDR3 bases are TGTGCCAGCAGTCCGAAGGGGAACTACGAGCAGTACTTC.